The clone carrying this TCR beta chain was recorded a few times. Its cognate antigen is unknown. Healthy Caucasians alone served as donors. V lost 6 bases and J 2 bases, leaving 14 bases between the germline ends. Per germline, CDR1 DFQATT and CDR2 SNEGSKA (reference sequence). The CDR3 loop spans 13 amino acids. The data were obtained in a study of identical twins. Study observations and caveats: Out-of-frame alpha sequences shared by twins showed excess low generation probability. Within cord blood, abundant beta clonotypes carried fewer insertions, but memory repertoires showed no such trend.

One entry per CDR3 protein results from TCRdb running MiXCR on the 5' RACE reads. The sample has roughly 540,000 distinct CDR3 sequences; roughly a fifth are singletons. The data also belong to a second study, concerning T cells expressing NK-cell markers.

The sample was CD4+ T cells sorted from blood. This TCR was sampled from a woman younger than 35 in good health. The chain uses TRBV20-1 and TRBJ2-7; D perhaps matches TRBD1 (6 bases). CDR3 in amino acids: CSAPSGQTYEQYF. The DNA of the CDR3 is TGCAGTGCCCCGTCCGGACAGACCTACGAGCAGTACTTC.